These 29 T cell receptor beta chains share one sample of origin, sequenced in a study of cytomegalovirus exposure and HLA in healthy donors. The PCR used 60 Vbeta and 13 Jbeta primers. Profiling relied on immunoSEQ multiplex PCR, and the TCRdb table lists in-frame clones only, not all of them. The sample contains 97,000 or so clones, approximately 87% of which appear only once. Input material: PBMCs. The source is a man in his forties or fifties in good health and CMV-seronegative.

This chain links TRBV30 with TRBJ1-2; the match to TRBD1 covers 7 bases. The germline gives CDR1 GTSNPN, CDR2 SVGIG (reference sequence). CDR3 length: 12 residues. The ends lost 7 bases at V and 0 bases at J; junction bases unmatched: 2. In DNA form, the CDR3 reads TGTGCCTCAGGGGGAACTAACTATGGCTACACCTTC. Its translation: CASGGTNYGYTF.

The chain recombines TRBV18 with TRBJ2-5, with a tentative D call TRBD2 (5 bases). This CDR3 region has 15 residues. V dropped 2 bases and J dropped 5 bases, with 15 bases sitting between them. The germline V gene has CDR1 KGHSH and CDR2 LQKENI. The CDR3 DNA follows: TGTGCCAGCTCACCAAGGGCGGCAACGGGGGAGACCCAGTACTTC. Residues: CASSPRAATGETQYF.

This CDR3 reads CASSLVGQGNEKLFF. The DNA of the CDR3 is TGTGCCAGCAGCTTAGTTGGACAGGGAAATGAAAAACTGTTTTTT. The rearrangement links TRBV7-9 to TRBJ1-4, with TRBD1 matching 8 bases. Germline V gene data show CDR1 as SEHNR and CDR2 as FQNEAQ (reference sequence). This CDR3 has 15 amino acids. Trimming at V came to 1 base and at J to 5 bases, leaving 3 bases not matched to a gene.

The chain has TRBV7-9 and TRBJ1-2; TRBD1 matches at 8 bases. Per germline, CDR1 SEHNR and CDR2 FQNEAQ (reference sequence). The trim removed 1 base at V and 2 bases at J, leaving 9 bases unmatched. This CDR3 spans 17 amino acids. This CDR3 reads CASSLGRGQTLNYGYTF. CDR3 nucleotides: TGTGCCAGCAGCTTAGGCAGGGGGCAGACACTAAACTATGGCTACACCTTC.

This clone has only one observation. The chain joins TRBV19 to TRBJ1-1; 7 nucleotides align to TRBD1. V dropped 3 bases and J dropped 0; count of bases not matched to a gene: 7. Germline loops: CDR1 LNHDA, CDR2 SQIVND (reference sequence). The CDR3 is 16 amino acids. The CDR3 sequence is CASSIGRGIMNTEAFF. The CDR3 bases are TGTGCCAGTAGTATCGGCAGGGGGATCATGAACACTGAAGCTTTCTTT.

This chain connects TRBV19 to TRBJ1-1; no definite D call. V dropped 7 bases and J dropped 3 bases, with 12 bases sitting between them. CDR1 is LNHDA, CDR2 SQIVND, per germline (reference sequence). The CDR3 is made up of 13 amino acids. In DNA, the CDR3 is TGTGCCAGTAAAGAGGCACCCTACACTGAAGCTTTCTTT. Protein sequence: CASKEAPYTEAFF.

The rearrangement links TRBV4-2 to TRBJ1-2; 9 nucleotides agree with TRBD1. CDR3 size: 15 residues. The V gene's germline CDR1 is LGHNA and CDR2 YNFKEQ. Germline trimming cut 1 base from V and 3 bases from J; bases unmatched to any gene: 3. The CDR3 reads CASSQVTGGDYGYTF. DNA of the CDR3: TGTGCCAGCAGCCAAGTCACAGGGGGCGACTATGGCTACACCTTC.

The chain is built from TRBV11-2 and TRBJ1-3; 9 bases align to TRBD1. The CDR3 extends over 15 amino acids. Germline assignment: CDR1 SGHAT and CDR2 FQNNGV. The J segment lost 3 bases and the V segment lost 4 bases, leaving 4 bases of the junction unmatched. This CDR3 reads CASSYDRGVGNTIYF. The CDR3 nucleotides are TGTGCCAGCAGCTACGACAGGGGGGTTGGAAACACCATATATTTT.

V gene TRBV27 combines with J gene TRBJ1-2; 7 bases are shared with TRBD1. Germline trimming cut 7 bases from V and 1 base from J; bases unmatched to any gene: 9. Germline-derived CDR1 and CDR2 are MNHEY and SMNVEV (reference sequence). The CDR3 extends over 15 amino acids. The CDR3 loop is CASKERTGFNYGYTF. The CDR3 nucleotides are TGTGCCAGCAAGGAGAGGACAGGTTTTAACTATGGCTACACCTTC.

The genes are TRBV6-1 and TRBJ1-2; TRBD1 is a possible D gene (5 bases). Trimming took off 1 base at V and 1 base at J, with 10 bases between the two ends. This CDR3 has 15 residues. Germline CDR1 reads MNHNS; CDR2 reads SASEGT. The CDR3 bases are TGTGCCAGCAGTGAAGTAATGACAGATAACTATGGCTACACCTTC. Translation: CASSEVMTDNYGYTF.

This clone was found once. The chain combines TRBV6-5 with TRBJ1-5; weak D call: TRBD1 (5 bases). CDR1 is MNHEY, CDR2 SVGAGI, per germline. The CDR3 loop spans 15 amino acids. V gave up 6 bases and J gave up 2 bases, with 14 bases separating them. Here the CDR3 DNA reads TGTGCCAGCAGGATTCGGGGGAGGGGCAATCAGCCCCAGCATTTT. Translation: CASRIRGRGNQPQHF.

V is TRBV6-7 and J is TRBJ2-1; 12 nucleotides agree with TRBD2. TRBV6-7 is recorded as an ORF, its role being uncertain. The CDR3 has 18 amino acids. J gave up 2 bases and V 2 bases, and 7 bases lay outside the gene matches. In DNA, the CDR3 is TGTGCCAGCAGTTACCCGACTAGCGGGGGCCGCCCCTACAATGAGCAGTTCTTC. This codes for CASSYPTSGGRPYNEQFF.

The chain links TRBV18 to TRBJ2-7; 7 bases map to TRBD2. J lost 2 bases, V lost 3 bases, and 4 bases had no gene match. The CDR3 runs 14 residues. Germline V gene data show CDR1 as KGHSH and CDR2 as LQKENI. This chain's CDR3 is CASSPPGLPYEQYF. The CDR3 DNA is TGTGCCAGCTCACCTCCGGGACTACCCTACGAGCAGTACTTC.

This chain connects TRBV6-4 to TRBJ1-6, with D possibly being TRBD1 (5 bases). CDR3 size: 15 residues. CDR1 and CDR2 from the germline V gene are MRHNA and SNTAGT. V was shortened by 3 bases and J by 10 bases, with 16 bases between the two germline ends. CDR3 loop: CASSEVQGGGSPLHF. The CDR3 DNA is TGTGCCAGCAGTGAGGTGCAGGGCGGTGGGTCACCCCTCCACTTT.

V usage is TRBV11-3 and J usage is TRBJ2-1; 12 nucleotides agree with TRBD2. The CDR3 sequence is 16 residues long. The ends lost 2 bases at V and 6 bases at J; junction bases unmatched: 5. From germline, CDR1 is SGHNT and CDR2 YENEEA. CDR3 residues: CASSLSSGGAGNEQFF. The CDR3 DNA follows: TGTGCCAGCAGCTTATCTAGCGGGGGGGCGGGCAATGAGCAGTTCTTC.

The chain has TRBV5-1 and TRBJ2-1; TRBD1 matches at 7 bases. The J segment lost 7 bases and the V segment lost 2 bases, leaving 6 bases of the junction unmatched. The CDR3 spans 14 residues. Germline V gene sequence: CDR1 SGHRS, CDR2 YFSETQ. CDR3 amino acids: CASSFVTGINEQFF. CDR3 bases: TGCGCCAGCAGCTTTGTGACAGGGATTAATGAGCAGTTCTTC.

The rearrangement joins TRBV9 to TRBJ2-5, with 8 bases lining up with TRBD1. Trimming cost V 4 bases and J 5 bases; bases outside gene matches: 4. In germline, CDR1 is SGDLS, CDR2 YYNGEE. This CDR3 is 13 amino acids long. The CDR3 is CASSTGQGETQYF. CDR3 DNA sequence: TGTGCCAGCAGCACTGGACAGGGCGAGACCCAGTACTTC.

The CDR3 bases are TGTGCCAGCAGAGCCCGGGACAGGGGGCTCGATGAGCAGTTCTTC. Encoded protein: CASRARDRGLDEQFF. The genes are TRBV6-5 and TRBJ2-1; 12 bases match TRBD1. The CDR3 loop spans 15 amino acids. Germline CDR1 reads MNHEY; CDR2 reads SVGAGI. V was clipped by 6 bases and J by 8 bases; unmatched bases: 8.

This clone was observed a few times. V is TRBV6-5 and J is TRBJ1-1; possible D gene TRBD1, 5 bases. The CDR3 is made up of 15 amino acids. The V end lost 1 base, the J end lost 6 bases, and 15 bases lay between the germline ends. Germline V gene lookup returns CDR1 MNHEY and CDR2 SVGAGI. CDR3 DNA sequence: TGTGCCAGCAGTTACTTTGGAGGGCCGGGGGCTGAAGCTTTCTTT. Amino acid sequence: CASSYFGGPGAEAFF.

The chain's CDR3 is CASSLELRGVPEQYF. CDR3 coding DNA: TGCGCCAGCAGCTTGGAGTTGCGGGGGGTGCCCGAGCAGTACTTC. The V call is TRBV5-1, the J call TRBJ2-7, with TRBD2 matching 8 bases. Trimming removed 0 bases from V and 6 bases from J; junction bases left unmatched: 8. The CDR3 totals 15 residues. Germline V gene sequence: CDR1 SGHRS, CDR2 YFSETQ.

The V gene is TRBV27, the J gene TRBJ2-5, with 11 bases aligning to TRBD2. V was clipped by 1 base and J by 6 bases; unmatched bases: 4. This CDR3 comprises 15 residues. Germline assignment: CDR1 MNHEY and CDR2 SMNVEV (reference sequence). CDR3 DNA: TGTGCCAGCAGTTTATTAGCGGGGGGGCTGAAGACCCAGTACTTC. Protein sequence: CASSLLAGGLKTQYF.

V usage is TRBV30 and J usage is TRBJ2-7; tentative D call: TRBD1 (6 bases). This CDR3 is 13 amino acids long. Germline V gene lookup returns CDR1 GTSNPN and CDR2 SVGIG (reference sequence). V lost 1 base to trimming and J lost 7 bases, with 14 bases between them. In nucleotides, the CDR3 is TGTGCCTGGAGTGGTCAGGGGATTGGAGAGCAGTACTTC. It encodes CAWSGQGIGEQYF.

The chain joins TRBV5-1 to TRBJ2-5; 13 bases align to TRBD2. After removal of 2 bases from V and 2 bases from J, the junction contained 3 bases not matched to a gene. Germline CDR1 and CDR2: SGHRS and YFSETQ. The CDR3 covers 16 residues. Here the CDR3 reads CASSLWTSGGQETQYF. CDR3 sequence (DNA): TGCGCCAGCAGCTTATGGACTAGCGGGGGACAAGAGACCCAGTACTTC.

The table lists this clone with a count of one. CDR3 coding DNA: TGCGCCAGCAGCCTATTAATCGGGGTAGGCGGAAAACTGTTTTTT. This encodes CASSLLIGVGGKLFF. The rearrangement uses TRBV4-1 and TRBJ1-4; D uncertain. CDR1 is MGHRA and CDR2 is YSYEKL in the germline V gene. This CDR3 is 15 amino acids long. V was shortened by 4 bases and J by 10 bases, with 19 bases between the two germline ends.

The chain employs TRBV19 and TRBJ1-1; D might be TRBD1 (5 bases). This CDR3 spans 13 amino acids. Germline values: CDR1 LNHDA, CDR2 SQIVND (reference sequence). The V gene lost 6 bases and the J gene lost 5 bases, with 13 bases spanning the gap. DNA of the CDR3: TGTGCCAGTAGCCCGGACGGGGGGACTGAAGCTTTCTTT. It is translated as CASSPDGGTEAFF.

The rearrangement joins TRBV29-1 to TRBJ1-2; no definite D call. Trimming removed 0 bases from V and 6 bases from J, with 14 bases in between. In germline, CDR1 is SQVTM, CDR2 ANQGSEA. This CDR3 contains 14 residues. The CDR3, as DNA: TGCAGCGTTGAAGATGCCAGAAGATTTAATGGCTACACCTTC. Translation gives CSVEDARRFNGYTF. Drawing the rest from reference TRBV29-1 and TRBJ1-2, the complete variable domain is SAVISQKPSRDICQRGTSLTIQCQVDSQVTMMFWYRQQPGQSLTLIATANQGSEATYESGFVIDKFPISRPNLTFSTLTVSNMSPEDSSIYLCSVEDARRFNGYTFGSGTRLTVV.

This clone has only one observation. The V and J genes are TRBV6-6 and TRBJ2-7, with 9 bases lining up with TRBD2. Looked up from germline, CDR1 is MNHNY and CDR2 is SVGAGI (reference sequence). J gave up 0 bases and V 5 bases, and 5 bases lay outside the gene matches. This CDR3 has 15 amino acids. CDR3 protein: CASSQRLAVSYEQYF. CDR3 nucleotide sequence: TGTGCCAGCAGTCAGCGACTAGCGGTCTCCTACGAGCAGTACTTC.

In DNA form, the CDR3 reads TGCGCCAGCAGCCACCCCGGGGAAGTCATCTACGAGCAGTACTTC. Translation gives CASSHPGEVIYEQYF. The chain couples TRBV4-1 to TRBJ2-7; D possibly corresponds to TRBD2 (5 bases). The CDR3 consists of 15 residues. The germline gives CDR1 MGHRA, CDR2 YSYEKL. V was clipped by 3 bases and J by 3 bases, with 15 bases between them.

The chain joins TRBV28 to TRBJ2-3, with 10 bases that match TRBD1. The CDR3 is 17 residues long. Germline V CDR1 and CDR2: MDHEN, SYDVKM. The J segment lost 4 bases and the V segment lost 1 base, leaving 8 bases of the junction unmatched. CDR3 bases: TGTGCCAGCAGTTTATTTTTAAGACAGGGGGCACCAGATACGCAGTATTTT. Translated: CASSLFLRQGAPDTQYF.